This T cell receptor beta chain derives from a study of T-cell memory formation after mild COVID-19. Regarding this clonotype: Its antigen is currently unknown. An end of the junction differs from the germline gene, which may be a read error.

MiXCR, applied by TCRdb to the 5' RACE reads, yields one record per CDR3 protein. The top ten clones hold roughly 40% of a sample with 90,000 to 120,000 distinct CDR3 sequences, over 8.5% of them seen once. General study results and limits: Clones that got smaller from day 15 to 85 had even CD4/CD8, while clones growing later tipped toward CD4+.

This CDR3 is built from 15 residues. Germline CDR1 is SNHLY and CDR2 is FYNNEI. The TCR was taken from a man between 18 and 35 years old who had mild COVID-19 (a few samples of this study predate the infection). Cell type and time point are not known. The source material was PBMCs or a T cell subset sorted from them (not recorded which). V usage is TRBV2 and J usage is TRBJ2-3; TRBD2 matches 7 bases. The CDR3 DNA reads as TGTGCCAGCAGCGGCGGGGGAATAAGCACAGATACGCGGTATTTT. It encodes CASSGGGISTDTRYF.